This T cell receptor (beta chain) was profiled in a study of preoperative IRX-2 immunotherapy in early breast cancer. Trimming shortened V by 7 bases and J by 3 bases, and 14 bases separated the two germline ends. CDR1 and CDR2 (germline): MNHNY, SVGAGI (reference sequence). The CDR3 covers 14 residues. Sequencing was performed with immunoSEQ multiplex PCR; in TCRdb, only in-frame clones are kept and a portion is missing. Seen here are roughly 43,000 clones, roughly 95% observed once, and the top ten hold 1.6%. Treatment specified: preoperative locoregional IRX-2 cytokine immunotherapy. Samples came from a phase Ib trial of preoperative locoregional IRX-2 cytokine immunotherapy.

The V and J genes are TRBV6-6 and TRBJ2-3, with unresolved D. The source of this sequence is a human donor with breast cancer. Sequenced here: tumor tissue, sampled after IRX-2 immunotherapy. Here the CDR3 reads CASKVGMMTDTQYF. In nucleotides, the CDR3 is TGTGCCAGCAAGGTGGGGATGATGACAGATACGCAGTATTTT.